This T cell receptor (beta chain) was captured in a study of blood T cell repertoires in COVID-19. The wider study: The United States, Italy and Spain were the sources of the acute and convalescent COVID-19 samples. Sources were T cells, B-cell-depleted T cells, or PBMCs; the material itself was cDNA or gDNA.

The authors' processing: Researchers report that nucleated cell counts were estimated from reference gene primer amplification. Method: immunoSEQ multiplex PCR; TCRdb's copy keeps in-frame clones and lacks some. V, J and clone size reflect that table, while D and trimming were determined from the DNA. The sample has roughly 100,000 clones, 87% seen once. CDR3 length: 14 residues. Germline loops: CDR1 MNHEY, CDR2 SVGAGI. V was clipped by 7 bases and J by 3 bases, with 13 bases between them. V is TRBV6-5 and J is TRBJ1-5; D gene uncertain. The TCR sequence derives from a man aged 50 to 60 in a cohort sampled during active COVID-19. Sequencing used peripheral blood. CDR3 DNA sequence: TGTGCCAGCAAGAGACCCGGGGACAATCAGCCCCAGCATTTT. Encoded protein: CASKRPGDNQPQHF.